The clone carrying this T cell receptor (beta chain) was counted between two and nine times. This sample is drawn from a study of blood T cell repertoires in COVID-19. Study information: Collection of acute and convalescent COVID-19 samples took place in the United States, Italy and Spain.

This table comes from immunoSEQ multiplex PCR, and its TCRdb copy is limited to in-frame clones, with some not included. The table lists some 240,000 clones, approximately 83% of them singletons. In germline, CDR1 is LNHDA, CDR2 SQIVND (reference sequence). Trimming cost V 3 bases and J 1 base, with 9 bases left between them. This CDR3 is built from 14 residues. Material for sequencing was PBMCs or T cells enriched from blood (not recorded which). The chain employs TRBV19 and TRBJ1-2, with D unclear. The source of this sequence is a woman aged 40 to 50 with acute COVID-19. Here the CDR3 DNA reads TGTGCCAGTAGTATGGGCGGGTTTAACTATGGCTACACCTTC. Its translation is CASSMGGFNYGYTF. The variable domain in full, with the rest retrieved from reference TRBV19 and TRBJ1-2, is DGGITQSPKYLFRKEGQNVTLSCEQNLNHDAMYWYRQDPGQGLRLIYYSQIVNDFQKGDIAEGYSVSREKKESFPLTVTSAQKNPTAFYLCASSMGGFNYGYTFGSGTRLTVV.